This TCR beta chain was identified in a study of blood T cell repertoires in COVID-19 (dated by TCRdb to the early 2020s). A note on the overall study: Samples covering the acute and convalescent phases of COVID-19 were provided by collaborators in the United States, Italy and Spain. The repertoires were made available in a free public database intended to serve as a resource for research on the immune response to SARS-CoV-2. Where available, HLA class I and class II types were taken from metadata supplied by the sample provider and were not determined by assay-based typing. Subjects who had been exposed to COVID-19, were actively infected with it, or had recovered from it provided the deeply sampled blood TCRbeta repertoires that made up the dataset. Samples came from the ongoing ImmuneRACE study (first 160 participants) plus 1,254 subjects from 6 global collaborators. The material from the prospective study consisted of cDNA or gDNA derived from T cells, B-cell-depleted T cells, or PBMCs. A de-identified subject ID, COVID-19 status, age in years and sex were almost always included in the sample metadata.

TCRbeta CDR3 regions were amplified from genomic DNA by means of the immunoSEQ Assay, a bias-controlled multiplex PCR. The paper's data handling went like this. The number of nucleated cells in each sample was estimated from the amplification of reference gene primers within the assay. Sequence reads were collapsed and filtered to measure the absolute abundance of every unique TCRbeta CDR3 rearrangement. Productive Simpson clonality was computed per sample as the square root of Simpson's diversity index over productive rearrangements. TCRdb provides this immuneACCESS table in a form limited to in-frame rearrangements. Some clones are lacking; in checked studies, under half of them reflect an unresolved V gene, and why the rest are absent is not known. Clone size and the V and J calls come from that table; the DNA yielded D and trimming. A total of over 200,000 clones appear in this sample, more than 75% of them only once. Of the sample, 15% to 19% falls within the top ten clones.

Broad study findings and their caveats: The quantity of clinical and demographic metadata differed by source and by participant and was supplied without curation.

Including the terminal cysteine and phenylalanine, the CDR3 comprises 13 residues. Solely the CDR3 DNA is kept, with 39 bases framed from the first base. Reading the germline V gene (reference sequence) gives CDR1 GTSNPN and CDR2 SVGIG. Clipping removes 7 bases from V and 4 bases from J, with 9 as the unmatched junction base count. Participants in the prospective study were aged about 18 to 100 years, lived in more than 20 United States geographic areas, and enrolled through a virtual design. In the prospective study, cohorts were assigned on the basis of participant-reported clinical history obtained from a screening survey and a study questionnaire. For ImmuneRACE Cohort 3, a participant was defined as recovered based on two consecutive negative NP/OP PCR tests, clearance by a healthcare professional, or resolution of symptoms. Mobile phlebotomists in the prospective study collected whole blood, serum and a nasopharyngeal or oropharyngeal swab from every participant. Additional blood draws and questionnaires over an approximately two-month period could optionally be provided by prospective study participants. Blood samples from the prospective study were shipped frozen or at room temperature prior to DNA extraction.

Notes on this clone: Its recognized antigen is unknown. No much larger clonotype is one base removed from it; base qualities were not supplied.

The V and J genes are TRBV30 and TRBJ1-2, with TRBD1 matching 7 junction bases. The TCR sequence derives from a man in his late teens or twenties who had recovered from COVID-19. Material: PBMCs or T cells enriched from blood (not recorded which). The DNA is TGTGCCTTCCAGGGACAGCGATTCTATGGCTACACCTTC. Its protein is CAFQGQRFYGYTF.